The 11 T cell receptor beta chains below all came from one sample that was sequenced in a study of blood T cells in healthy people across ages. Alongside a J-beta primer mix, a sample-barcoded 5' primer served in a second PCR lasting roughly 7 to 12 cycles. Each CDR3 protein gets one entry after TCRdb re-called the 5' RACE reads with MiXCR. The sample yields some 1 million distinct CDR3 sequences, 45% seen once. Sequenced input: blood. The source is a woman aged 55 to 70 in good health.

This chain joins TRBV7-3 and TRBJ2-3; 7 positions agree with TRBD2. V gave up 2 bases and J gave up 6 bases; unmatched junction bases: 14. The CDR3 runs 17 residues. Germline-derived CDR1 and CDR2 are SGHTA and FQGTGA. CDR3 sequence (DNA): TGTGCCAGCAGCTTATATCCCCCCGGGCGGGAGTCGGATACGCAGTATTTT. This codes for CASSLYPPGRESDTQYF.

The chain combines TRBV12-3 or TRBV12-4 with TRBJ2-1; D uncertain. The V end was cut by 5 bases, the J end by 8 bases, with 10 bases between. This CDR3 has 12 residues. CDR3 residues: CASSPPDHEQFF. The CDR3 DNA reads as TGTGCCAGCAGTCCTCCTGACCATGAGCAGTTCTTC.

The chain uses TRBV28 and TRBJ2-1, with 9 bases fitting TRBD1. The V gene end was trimmed by 3 bases and the J gene end by 7 bases; junction bases not matched to a gene: 4. The germline V gene has CDR1 MDHEN and CDR2 SYDVKM. CDR3 length: 14 amino acids. The CDR3 loop is CASSLTGGENEQFF. The CDR3 bases are TGTGCCAGCAGTTTGACAGGGGGTGAGAATGAGCAGTTCTTC.

This clonotype was seen more than once but under ten times. The chain is built from TRBV12-3 or TRBV12-4 and TRBJ2-5; D is perhaps TRBD1 (5 bases). V shed 7 bases and J shed 5 bases, with 11 bases lying between them. The CDR3 loop spans 12 amino acids. The DNA of the CDR3 is TGTGCCAGCACAACAGGCGTCGAGACCCAGTACTTC. Its protein is CASTTGVETQYF.

This clonotype was seen only a few times. CDR3 in amino acids: CSVEDRGGGTDTQYF. For the CDR3, the DNA is TGCAGCGTTGAAGATCGAGGGGGGGGCACAGATACGCAGTATTTT. The chain employs TRBV29-1 and TRBJ2-3; TRBD2 is a possible D gene (7 bases). The germline V and J ends were trimmed by 0 bases and 1 base, with 11 bases remaining between them. CDR3 size: 15 residues. CDR1 SQVTM and CDR2 ANQGSEA come from the germline V gene.

The chain combines TRBV2 with TRBJ2-2, with a possible D match to TRBD1 (6 bases). Germline V gene sequence: CDR1 SNHLY, CDR2 FYNNEI. The CDR3 is 15 amino acids. V dropped 6 bases and J dropped 1 base, with 12 bases sitting between them. CDR3 sequence (DNA): TGTGCCAGCAGACAGGGACAACTGAACACCGGGGAGCTGTTTTTT. Translation gives CASRQGQLNTGELFF.

The V call is TRBV20-1, the J call TRBJ1-2; 8 bases agree with TRBD1. Germline CDR1 DFQATT, CDR2 SNEGSKA (reference sequence). The CDR3 runs 14 residues. V lost 6 bases, J lost 6 bases, and 12 bases stayed unmatched. CDR3 in DNA: TGCAGTGCAGACAGGGGTCCGCTGAACCATGGCTACACCTTC. It is translated as CSADRGPLNHGYTF.

This clonotype appeared a few times. The rearrangement joins TRBV27 to TRBJ2-7; no clear D. The length of the CDR3 is 15 residues. Between the trimmed V and J ends, which lost 3 bases and 5 bases, there was a span of 17 bases. CDR1 is MNHEY and CDR2 is SMNVEV in the germline V gene (reference sequence). CDR3 protein: CASSLGGRPLHEQYF. In DNA, the CDR3 is TGTGCCAGCAGTTTGGGTGGAAGACCCCTTCACGAGCAGTACTTC.

This CDR3 reads CASRTTGSYGYTF. The CDR3 coding sequence is TGTGCCAGCCGGACCACAGGTTCCTATGGCTACACCTTC. The rearrangement uses TRBV25-1 and TRBJ1-2, with TRBD1 as a possible D gene (5 bases). Germline V gene data show CDR1 as MGHDK and CDR2 as SYGVNS. Trimming took off 8 bases at V and 4 bases at J, with 14 bases between the two ends. The CDR3 totals 13 residues.

This clonotype turned up a few times. The gene calls are TRBV6-1 and TRBJ1-5, with D perhaps TRBD1 (5 bases). Germline V gene data show CDR1 as MNHNS and CDR2 as SASEGT. The CDR3 totals 15 residues. V was pared by 0 bases and J by 2 bases, with 8 bases between. Here the CDR3 DNA reads TGTGCCAGCAGTGAAGCAGGGGAAGGCAATCAGCCCCAGCATTTT. This encodes CASSEAGEGNQPQHF.

The V call is TRBV3-1, the J call TRBJ2-3; TRBD2 might be the D (6 bases). CDR1 LGHDT and CDR2 YNNKEL come from the germline V gene (reference sequence). The CDR3 length is 17 residues. Trimming cost V 4 bases and J 0 bases, with 17 bases left between them. As DNA, the CDR3 is TGTGCCAGCAGCCCGCAAACTAGCATAATTAGCACAGATACGCAGTATTTT. Protein sequence: CASSPQTSIISTDTQYF.